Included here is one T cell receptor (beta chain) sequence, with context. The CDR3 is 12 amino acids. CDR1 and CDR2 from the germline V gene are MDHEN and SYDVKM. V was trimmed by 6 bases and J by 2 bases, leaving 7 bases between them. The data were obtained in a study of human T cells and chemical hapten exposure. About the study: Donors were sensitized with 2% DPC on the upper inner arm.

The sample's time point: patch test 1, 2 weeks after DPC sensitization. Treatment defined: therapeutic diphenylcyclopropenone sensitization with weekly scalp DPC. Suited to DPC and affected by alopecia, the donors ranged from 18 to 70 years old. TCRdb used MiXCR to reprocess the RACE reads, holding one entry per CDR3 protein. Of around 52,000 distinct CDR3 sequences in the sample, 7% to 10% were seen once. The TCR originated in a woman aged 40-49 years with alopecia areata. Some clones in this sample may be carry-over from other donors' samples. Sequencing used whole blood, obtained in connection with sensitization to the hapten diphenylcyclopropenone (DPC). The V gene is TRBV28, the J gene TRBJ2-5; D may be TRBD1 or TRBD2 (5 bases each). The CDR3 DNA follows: TGTGCCAGCAGGGGACCGCAAGAGACCCAGTACTTC. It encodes CASRGPQETQYF.